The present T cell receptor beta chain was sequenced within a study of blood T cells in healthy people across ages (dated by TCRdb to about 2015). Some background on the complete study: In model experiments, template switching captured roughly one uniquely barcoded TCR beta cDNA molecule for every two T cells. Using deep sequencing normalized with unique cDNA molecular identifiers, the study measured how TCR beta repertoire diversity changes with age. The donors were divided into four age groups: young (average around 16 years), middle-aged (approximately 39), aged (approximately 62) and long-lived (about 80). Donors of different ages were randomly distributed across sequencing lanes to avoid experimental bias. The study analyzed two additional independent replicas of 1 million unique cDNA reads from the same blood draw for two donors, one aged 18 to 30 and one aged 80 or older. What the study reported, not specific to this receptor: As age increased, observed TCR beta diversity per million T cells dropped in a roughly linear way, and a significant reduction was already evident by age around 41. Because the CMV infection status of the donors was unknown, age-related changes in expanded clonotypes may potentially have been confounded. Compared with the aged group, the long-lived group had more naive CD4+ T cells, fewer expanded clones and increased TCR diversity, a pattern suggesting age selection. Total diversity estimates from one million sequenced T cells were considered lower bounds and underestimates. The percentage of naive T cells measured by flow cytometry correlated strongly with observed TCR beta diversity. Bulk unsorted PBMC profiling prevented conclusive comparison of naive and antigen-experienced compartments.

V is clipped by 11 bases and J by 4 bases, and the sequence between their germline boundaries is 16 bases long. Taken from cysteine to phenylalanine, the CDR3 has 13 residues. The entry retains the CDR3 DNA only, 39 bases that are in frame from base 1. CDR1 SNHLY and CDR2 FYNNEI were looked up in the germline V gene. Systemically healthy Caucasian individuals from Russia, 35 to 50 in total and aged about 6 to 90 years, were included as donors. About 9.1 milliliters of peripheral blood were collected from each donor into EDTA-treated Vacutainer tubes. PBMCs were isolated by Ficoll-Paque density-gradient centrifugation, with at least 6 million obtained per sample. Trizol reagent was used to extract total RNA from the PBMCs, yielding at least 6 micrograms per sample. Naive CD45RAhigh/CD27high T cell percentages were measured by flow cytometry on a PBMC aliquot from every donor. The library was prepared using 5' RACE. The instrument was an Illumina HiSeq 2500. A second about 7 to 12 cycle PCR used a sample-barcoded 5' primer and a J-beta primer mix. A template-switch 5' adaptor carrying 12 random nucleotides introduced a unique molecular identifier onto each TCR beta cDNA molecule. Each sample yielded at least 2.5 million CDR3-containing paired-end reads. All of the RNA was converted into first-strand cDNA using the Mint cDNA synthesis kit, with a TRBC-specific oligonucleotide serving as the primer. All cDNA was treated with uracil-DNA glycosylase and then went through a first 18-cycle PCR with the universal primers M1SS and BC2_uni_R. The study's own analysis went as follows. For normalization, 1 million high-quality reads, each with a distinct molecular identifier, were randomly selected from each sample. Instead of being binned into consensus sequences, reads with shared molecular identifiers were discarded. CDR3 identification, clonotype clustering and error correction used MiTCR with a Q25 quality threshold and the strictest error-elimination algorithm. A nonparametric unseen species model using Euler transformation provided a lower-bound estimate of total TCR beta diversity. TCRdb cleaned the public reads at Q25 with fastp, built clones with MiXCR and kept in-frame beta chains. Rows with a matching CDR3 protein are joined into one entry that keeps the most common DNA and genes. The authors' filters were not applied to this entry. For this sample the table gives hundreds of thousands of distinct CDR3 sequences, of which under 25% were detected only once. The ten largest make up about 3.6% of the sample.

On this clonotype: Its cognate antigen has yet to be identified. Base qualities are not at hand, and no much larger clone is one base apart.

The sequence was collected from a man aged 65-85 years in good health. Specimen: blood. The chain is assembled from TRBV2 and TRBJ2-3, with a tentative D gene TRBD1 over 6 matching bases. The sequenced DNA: TGTGCCCTCAGGGGCAGGGAATCAGATACGCAGTATTTT. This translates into CALRGRESDTQYF.